The clone carrying this T cell receptor (beta chain) was seen only once. What it binds is unknown. The germline CDR1 and CDR2 sequences are SGHRS and YFSETQ. V lost 4 bases to trimming and J lost 8 bases; unmatched junction nucleotides: 5. This CDR3 region has 13 residues. Full-length variable regions came from constant-region reverse primers plus semi-nested Nested Universal Primer A PCR. TCRdb re-analysed the 5' RACE reads in MiXCR, keeping a single row per CDR3 protein. The sample includes about 11,000 distinct CDR3 sequences, about 51% of them seen just once. CD25-based Treg depletion was applied to purified naive CD4+ T cells. Study-wide findings and caveats: Whole repertoires were not studied in the larger cohort, only one V-J beta rearrangement.

The sample consisted of tumor-infiltrating naive CD4+ T cells sorted from the breast tumor. Subset reported: naive CD4+ T cells, CD4+CD45RA+CD25-. The source of this sequence is a female donor with breast cancer. The chain joins TRBV5-1 to TRBJ2-1; 8 bases map to TRBD1. The CDR3 region has the DNA TGCGCCAGCAGCCCGGAGACAGGGGATGAGCAGTTCTTC. This sequence encodes CASSPETGDEQFF.